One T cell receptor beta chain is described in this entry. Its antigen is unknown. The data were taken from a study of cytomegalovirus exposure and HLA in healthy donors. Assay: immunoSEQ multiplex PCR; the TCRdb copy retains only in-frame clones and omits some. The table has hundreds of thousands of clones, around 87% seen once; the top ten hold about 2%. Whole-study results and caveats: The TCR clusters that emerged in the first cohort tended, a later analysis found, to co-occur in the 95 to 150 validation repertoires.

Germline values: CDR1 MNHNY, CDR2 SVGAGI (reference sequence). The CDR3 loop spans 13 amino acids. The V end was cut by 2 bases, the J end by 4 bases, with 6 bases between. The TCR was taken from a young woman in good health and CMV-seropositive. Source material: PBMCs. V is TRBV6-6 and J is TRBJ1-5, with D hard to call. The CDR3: CASSYELNQPQHF. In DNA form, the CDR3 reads TGTGCCAGCAGTTACGAACTGAATCAGCCCCAGCATTTT.